This entry lists 15 T cell receptor beta chains sequenced from one sample in a study of T cells in Graves' hyperthyroidism and ophthalmopathy. TCR beta CDR3 regions were amplified from RNA. Researchers ran a first-round RT-PCR on the TCR CDR3 using the HTBI primer set. From the multiplex PCR reads, TCRdb called clonotypes with MiXCR, one entry per CDR3 protein. The data hold roughly 530,000 distinct CDR3 sequences, with more than 15% observed a single time. Sequenced: blood. All receptors come from a woman aged 18-29 years with Graves' ophthalmopathy.

This clonotype has ten or more counts. The genes are TRBV28 and TRBJ2-1; D not certain. Trimming shortened V by 1 base and J by 1 base, and 8 bases separated the two germline ends. CDR1 and CDR2 (germline): MDHEN, SYDVKM. CDR3 size: 15 residues. The CDR3 sequence is CASSLYRISYNEQFF. In nucleotides, the CDR3 is TGTGCCAGCAGTTTATACCGGATATCCTACAATGAGCAGTTCTTC. Variable domain in full (rest from reference TRBV28 and TRBJ2-1): DVKVTQSSRYLVKRTGEKVFLECVQDMDHENMFWYRQDPGLGLRLIYFSYDVKMKEKGDIPEGYSVSREKKERFSLILESASTNQTSMYLCASSLYRISYNEQFFGPGTRLTVL.

Regarding this clonotype: Possible read error: a much larger clone is one base away. V gene TRBV4-3 combines with J gene TRBJ2-5, with D perhaps matching TRBD2 (6 bases). The CDR3 extends over 14 amino acids. The germline V gene has CDR1 LGHNA and CDR2 YSLEER. Deletions cut 1 base from V and 6 bases from J, with 12 bases between. The CDR3 is CASSQATSSKTQYF. The CDR3 nucleotides read TGCGCCAGCAGCCAAGCAACTAGCTCTAAGACCCAGTACTTC.

The CDR3 DNA reads as TGCAGCGTTGATGACGGTACCGAGCAGTACTTC. This encodes CSVDDGTEQYF. The chain joins TRBV29-1 to TRBJ2-7, with D unresolved. Trimming took off 3 bases at V and 6 bases at J, with 9 bases between the two ends. The CDR3 consists of 11 residues. Germline V gives CDR1 SQVTM, CDR2 ANQGSEA.

This clonotype came up a few times. J is TRBJ1-5 and V is TRBV19; TRBD1 matches 7 bases. The germline V gene has CDR1 LNHDA and CDR2 SQIVND (reference sequence). This CDR3 has 15 residues. V dropped 6 bases and J dropped 0; count of bases not matched to a gene: 5. CDR3 nucleotide sequence: TGTGCCAGTAGCCGGGACAGCCCTAGCAATCAGCCCCAGCATTTT. Translated, it gives CASSRDSPSNQPQHF.

This clonotype was observed at least ten times. The V call is TRBV3-1, the J call TRBJ2-7, with a tentative D call TRBD1 (7 bases). V was cut by 0 bases and J by 3 bases, with 12 bases left in between. The CDR3 length is 15 residues. CDR1 and CDR2 from the germline V gene are LGHDT and YNNKEL (reference sequence). Here the CDR3 DNA reads TGTGCCAGCAGCCAAGATCGCGGGACAGTCTACGAGCAGTACTTC. Translation: CASSQDRGTVYEQYF.

There are many counts of this clonotype. The chain recombines TRBV7-9 with TRBJ1-2; D uncertain. CDR3 length equals 12 residues. In germline, CDR1 is SEHNR, CDR2 FQNEAQ (reference sequence). Trimming removed 5 bases at V and 1 base at J, with 5 bases between. CDR3 in amino acids: CASSDINYGYTF. The CDR3 bases are TGTGCCAGCAGCGACATTAACTATGGCTACACCTTC.

This chain joins TRBV29-1 and TRBJ2-6; TRBD2 might be the D (6 bases). Germline V gene lookup returns CDR1 SQVTM and CDR2 ANQGSEA. The ends were cut back, 4 bases at V and 0 bases at J, with 16 bases in the middle. This CDR3 has 17 residues. CDR3 loop: CSVAGVGNFSGANVLTF. The CDR3 DNA is TGCAGCGTTGCGGGGGTAGGGAACTTCTCTGGGGCCAACGTCCTGACTTTC.

The sample holds many counts of this clonotype. J is TRBJ2-1 and V is TRBV7-8; TRBD2 might be the D (5 bases). The V end lost 4 bases, the J end lost 2 bases, and 18 bases lay between the germline ends. This CDR3 region has 17 residues. Germline CDR1 is SGHVS and CDR2 is FQNEAQ. Here the CDR3 reads CASSYLPPTMAYNEQFF. In DNA, the CDR3 is TGTGCCAGCAGCTACCTCCCTCCGACTATGGCCTACAATGAGCAGTTCTTC.

The chain recombines TRBV5-8 with TRBJ2-6; D might be TRBD1 or TRBD2, each matching 5 bases. The CDR3 contains 16 residues. V was cut by 4 bases and J by 0 bases, with 11 bases left in between. Germline V lookup: CDR1 SGHTS, CDR2 YDEGEE. The CDR3 nucleotides are TGTGCCAGCAGCCGTGGGACGACCTCTGGGGCCAACGTCCTGACTTTC. Its protein is CASSRGTTSGANVLTF.

This clonotype was observed a few times. The J gene is TRBJ2-5, the V gene TRBV3-1; 9 positions agree with TRBD2. The CDR3 runs 15 residues. Trimming removed 4 bases from V and 3 bases from J; junction bases left unmatched: 6. Germline CDR1 LGHDT, CDR2 YNNKEL (reference sequence). Here the CDR3 DNA reads TGTGCCAGCAGCCTGGGGCGGGGGGGCAAAGAGACCCAGTACTTC. Amino acids: CASSLGRGGKETQYF.

The chain uses TRBV6-1 and TRBJ2-7; no clear D. The germline gives CDR1 MNHNS, CDR2 SASEGT. The CDR3 is made up of 13 amino acids. Trimming took 3 bases from V and 2 from J, leaving 8 bases between them. Here the CDR3 DNA reads TGTGCCAGCAGTGACGGCTTAGCCTACGAGCAGTACTTC. This gives the protein CASSDGLAYEQYF.

The rearrangement links TRBV20-1 to TRBJ2-4; 8 positions agree with TRBD2. This CDR3 is 13 amino acids long. Losses at the gene ends were 8 bases for V and 10 bases for J; bases not matched to a gene: 13. CDR1 is DFQATT, CDR2 SNEGSKA, per germline (reference sequence). The CDR3 nucleotides read TGCAGTACTCCACCGGGACTAGACACTATTCAGTACTTC. It yields the protein CSTPPGLDTIQYF.

At least ten counts were recorded for this clonotype. The chain is built from TRBV20-1 and TRBJ1-1; D remains ambiguous. The CDR3 covers 14 residues. The germline V gene has CDR1 DFQATT and CDR2 SNEGSKA (reference sequence). The CDR3 reads CRGGNTRLNTEAFF. The CDR3 DNA sequence: TGCAGGGGAGGTAATACCCGCTTGAACACTGAAGCTTTCTTT.

This clonotype turned up a few times. V and J are TRBV20-1 and TRBJ1-2; D might be TRBD1 (5 bases). CDR1 and CDR2 (germline): DFQATT, SNEGSKA (reference sequence). The CDR3 consists of 13 residues. V lost 0 bases and J 5 bases, leaving 10 bases between the germline ends. CDR3 sequence: CSAREAGTYGYTF. DNA for the CDR3: TGCAGTGCTAGAGAGGCAGGGACTTATGGCTACACCTTC.

This clonotype was seen more than once but under ten times. This sequence joins TRBV15 and TRBJ2-3, with D uncertain. CDR3 size: 12 residues. Trimming removed 0 bases from V and 7 bases from J, with 5 bases in between. CDR1 is LNHNV, CDR2 YYDKDF, per germline (reference sequence). Written as DNA, the CDR3 is TGTGCCACCAGCAGAGATCAATATACGCAGTATTTT. This translates into CATSRDQYTQYF.